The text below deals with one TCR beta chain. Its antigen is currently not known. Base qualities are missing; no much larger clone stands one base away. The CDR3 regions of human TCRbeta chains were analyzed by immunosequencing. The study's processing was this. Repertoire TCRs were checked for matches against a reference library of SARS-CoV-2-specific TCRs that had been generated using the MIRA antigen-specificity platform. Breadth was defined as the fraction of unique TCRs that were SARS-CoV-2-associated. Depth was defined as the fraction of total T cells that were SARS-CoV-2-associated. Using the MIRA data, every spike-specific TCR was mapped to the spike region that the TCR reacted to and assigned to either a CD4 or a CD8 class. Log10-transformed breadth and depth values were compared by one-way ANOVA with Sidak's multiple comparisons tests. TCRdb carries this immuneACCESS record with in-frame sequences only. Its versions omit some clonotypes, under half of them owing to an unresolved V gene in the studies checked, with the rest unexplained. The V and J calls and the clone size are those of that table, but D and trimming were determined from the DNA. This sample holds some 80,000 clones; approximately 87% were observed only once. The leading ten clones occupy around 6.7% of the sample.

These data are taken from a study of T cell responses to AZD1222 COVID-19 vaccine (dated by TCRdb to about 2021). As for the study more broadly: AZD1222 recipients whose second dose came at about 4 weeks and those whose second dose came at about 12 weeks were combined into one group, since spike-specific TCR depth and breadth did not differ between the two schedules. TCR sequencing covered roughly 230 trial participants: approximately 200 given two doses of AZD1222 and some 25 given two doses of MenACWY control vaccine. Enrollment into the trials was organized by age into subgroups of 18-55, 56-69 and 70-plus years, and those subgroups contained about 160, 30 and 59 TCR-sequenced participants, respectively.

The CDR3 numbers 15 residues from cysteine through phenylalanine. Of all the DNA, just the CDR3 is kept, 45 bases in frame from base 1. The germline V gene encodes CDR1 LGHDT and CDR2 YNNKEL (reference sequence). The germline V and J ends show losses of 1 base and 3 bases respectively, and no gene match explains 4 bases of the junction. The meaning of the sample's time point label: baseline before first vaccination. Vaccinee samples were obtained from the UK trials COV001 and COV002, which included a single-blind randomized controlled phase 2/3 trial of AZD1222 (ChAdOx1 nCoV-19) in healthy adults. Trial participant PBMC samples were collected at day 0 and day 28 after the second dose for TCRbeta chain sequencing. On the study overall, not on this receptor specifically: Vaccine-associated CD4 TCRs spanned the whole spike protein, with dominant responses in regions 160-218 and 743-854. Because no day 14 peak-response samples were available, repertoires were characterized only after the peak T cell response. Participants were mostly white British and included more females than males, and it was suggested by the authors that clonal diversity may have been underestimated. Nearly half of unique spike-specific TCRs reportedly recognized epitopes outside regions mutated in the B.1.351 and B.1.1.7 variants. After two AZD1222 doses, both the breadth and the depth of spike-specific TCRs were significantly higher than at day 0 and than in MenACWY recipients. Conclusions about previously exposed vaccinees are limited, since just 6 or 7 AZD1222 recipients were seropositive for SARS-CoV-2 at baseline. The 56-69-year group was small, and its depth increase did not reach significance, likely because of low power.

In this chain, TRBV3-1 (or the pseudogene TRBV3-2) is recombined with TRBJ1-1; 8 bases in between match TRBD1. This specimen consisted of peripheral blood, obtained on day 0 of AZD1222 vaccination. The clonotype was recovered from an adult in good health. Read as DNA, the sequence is TGTGCCAGCAGCCAAGGCGCAGGGGGCTACACTGAAGCTTTCTTT. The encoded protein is CASSQGAGGYTEAFF.